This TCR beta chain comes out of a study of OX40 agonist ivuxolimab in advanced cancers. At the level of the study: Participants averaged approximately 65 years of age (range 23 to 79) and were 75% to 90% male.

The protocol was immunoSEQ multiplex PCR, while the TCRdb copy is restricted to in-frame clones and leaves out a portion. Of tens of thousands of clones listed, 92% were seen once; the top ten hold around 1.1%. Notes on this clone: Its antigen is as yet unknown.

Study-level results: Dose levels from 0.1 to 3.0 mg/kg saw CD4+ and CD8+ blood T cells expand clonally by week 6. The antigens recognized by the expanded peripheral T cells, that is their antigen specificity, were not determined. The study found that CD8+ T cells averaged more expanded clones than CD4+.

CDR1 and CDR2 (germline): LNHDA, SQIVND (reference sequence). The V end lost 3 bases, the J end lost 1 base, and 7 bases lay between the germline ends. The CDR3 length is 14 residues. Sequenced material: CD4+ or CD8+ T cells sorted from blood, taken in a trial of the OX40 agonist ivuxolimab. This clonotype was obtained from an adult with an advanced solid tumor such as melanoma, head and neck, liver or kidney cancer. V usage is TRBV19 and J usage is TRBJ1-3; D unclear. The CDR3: CASSMGLSGNTIYF. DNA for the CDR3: TGTGCCAGTAGTATGGGGTTGTCTGGAAACACCATATATTTT.